This TCR beta chain was identified in a study of chemoradiotherapy in HPV16-positive cancers. With respect to this clone: Its antigen is unknown.

Clones were read by immunoSEQ multiplex PCR, and TCRdb kept only the in-frame ones, dropping some. The sample yields about 20,000 clones, approximately 88% seen once. Points from the study as a whole: HPV-specific T cells were functionally defined from only a couple of HPV16-positive patients. Candidate HPV-specific clones and E7-related TCR motifs grew in tumor during treatment.

The sequence was collected from a human donor with HPV-associated anogenital cancer. This specimen consisted of blood, obtained from a patient who underwent chemoradiotherapy.

CDR3 in DNA: TGTGCCAGCAGTCCAGGGGTGACGAACCTTAATGGCTACACCTTC. It yields the protein CASSPGVTNLNGYTF. This chain links TRBV6-5 with TRBJ1-2; maybe TRBD1 (6 bases). Germline values: CDR1 MNHEY, CDR2 SVGAGI. V lost 5 bases and J 6 bases, leaving 19 bases between the germline ends. The CDR3 runs to 15 residues.